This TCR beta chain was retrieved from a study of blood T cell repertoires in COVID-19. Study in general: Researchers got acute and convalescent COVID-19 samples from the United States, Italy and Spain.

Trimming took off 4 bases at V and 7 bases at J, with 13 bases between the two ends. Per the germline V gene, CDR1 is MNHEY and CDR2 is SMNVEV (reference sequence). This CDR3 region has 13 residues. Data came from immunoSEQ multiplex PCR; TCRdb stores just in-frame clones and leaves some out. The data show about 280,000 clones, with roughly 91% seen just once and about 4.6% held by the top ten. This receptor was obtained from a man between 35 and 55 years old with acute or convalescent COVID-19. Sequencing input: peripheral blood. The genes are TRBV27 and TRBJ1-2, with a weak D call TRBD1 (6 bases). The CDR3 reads CASSSMGGLGYTF. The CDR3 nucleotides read TGTGCCAGCAGTTCCATGGGGGGGCTTGGCTACACCTTC.